The sequence of this TCR beta chain was determined in a study of brain metastases from non-small cell lung cancer. The study's findings and limits: Brain metastases shared most TCR repertoire with primaries, with sparse T cells.

Per the germline V gene, CDR1 is LNHDA and CDR2 is SQIVND (reference sequence). The CDR3 spans 13 residues. Trimming stripped 2 bases from V and 1 base from J, with 5 bases between. Concerning this clone itself: Antigen unknown.

This table comes from immunoSEQ multiplex PCR, and its TCRdb copy is limited to in-frame clones, with some not included. Among 2,500 to 3,500 clones listed, roughly 82% were seen once. This receptor was taken from a donor aged 40 or over with non-small cell lung cancer. This chain joins TRBV19 and TRBJ1-1, with D hard to call. The sample was primary lung tumor tissue. The CDR3 DNA reads as TGTGCCAGTAGTATATCCGGGAACACTGAAGCTTTCTTT. Its translation is CASSISGNTEAFF.